This T cell receptor (beta chain) was profiled in a study of cytomegalovirus exposure and HLA in healthy donors. Across the whole study: Per a later analysis, the roughly 670 first-cohort and some 130 validation repertoires shared one platform.

Libraries were prepared by immunoSEQ multiplex PCR; TCRdb keeps only in-frame clonotypes and omits some of them. This table has 200,000 or so clones, around 88% appearing once. From germline, CDR1 is SGHNT and CDR2 YYREEE (reference sequence). Trimming shortened V by 0 bases and J by 4 bases, and 16 bases separated the two germline ends. The CDR3 runs to 16 residues. From the 120-subject validation cohort, which was separate from the roughly 680-subject first cohort, the donors were drawn. Sequenced material: PBMCs. The sequence was obtained from a woman between 18 and 30 years old in good health and CMV-seronegative. The V gene is TRBV5-4, the J gene TRBJ1-1; D remains ambiguous. This chain's CDR3 is CASSLAITSAATEAFF. The CDR3 DNA reads TGTGCCAGCAGCTTGGCCATCACCTCCGCGGCCACTGAAGCTTTCTTT. Together with reference TRBV5-4 and TRBJ1-1, the CDR3 gives the full variable domain: ETGVTQSPTHLIKTRGQQVTLRCSSQSGHNTVSWYQQALGQGPQFIFQYYREEENGRGNFPPRFSGLQFPNYSSELNVNALELDDSALYLCASSLAITSAATEAFFGQGTRLTVV.